The 20 T cell receptor beta chains given below trace back to one sample, sequenced in a study of spatial heterogeneity in lung cancer. The sample's time point: blood at routine non-recurrence follow-up after resection. TCRdb called the 5' RACE reads again in MiXCR, with one record for every CDR3 protein. The table shows 30,000 to 40,000 distinct CDR3 sequences, with 6% to 9.5% occurring only once. This specimen consisted of PBMCs, obtained at follow-up. The receptors here all came from a male donor with early-stage non-small cell lung cancer.

In its sample, this clonotype was seen many times. The gene calls are TRBV6-5 and TRBJ2-1; 11 bases map to TRBD1. Per the germline V gene, CDR1 is MNHEY and CDR2 is SVGAGI. The V gene end was trimmed by 4 bases and the J gene end by 9 bases; junction bases not matched to a gene: 8. The CDR3 covers 15 residues. CDR3 protein: CASSSGTGGLGEQFF. CDR3 DNA: TGTGCCAGCAGTTCCGGGACAGGGGGACTGGGTGAGCAGTTCTTC.

V and J are TRBV7-9 and TRBJ2-1, with D tentatively TRBD1 (5 bases). Between the trimmed V and J ends, which lost 0 bases and 2 bases, there was a span of 8 bases. The CDR3 length is 15 residues. CDR1 and CDR2 (germline): SEHNR, FQNEAQ (reference sequence). The CDR3 DNA follows: TGTGCCAGCAGCTTAGCGCACAGGACCTACAATGAGCAGTTCTTC. As protein: CASSLAHRTYNEQFF.

This clonotype appeared many times. V usage is TRBV27 and J usage is TRBJ2-7, with D perhaps TRBD2 (6 bases). The length of the CDR3 is 14 residues. Deletions cut 6 bases from V and 2 bases from J, with 14 bases between. CDR1 and CDR2 from the germline V gene are MNHEY and SMNVEV (reference sequence). CDR3 nucleotides: TGTGCCAGCAGAAACCGGGACTCGGCCTACGAGCAGTACTTC. Protein: CASRNRDSAYEQYF.

This clonotype showed up many times. This chain connects TRBV6-5 to TRBJ1-4, with D tentatively TRBD1 (5 bases). V lost 0 bases and J 8 bases, leaving 16 bases between the germline ends. There are 16 residues in the CDR3. Germline-derived CDR1 and CDR2 are MNHEY and SVGAGI. CDR3 amino acids: CASSYSIPQGGEKLFF. CDR3 in DNA: TGTGCCAGCAGTTACTCAATTCCGCAGGGCGGGGAAAAACTGTTTTTT.

This chain connects TRBV9 to TRBJ1-4; unclear D gene. CDR1 and CDR2 from the germline V gene are SGDLS and YYNGEE. This CDR3 region has 15 residues. V was pared by 4 bases and J by 6 bases, with 16 bases between. The CDR3 region has the DNA TGTGCCAGCAGCCCCACCCTTGGAGCGGATGAAAAACTGTTTTTT. It translates to CASSPTLGADEKLFF.

The chain combines TRBV5-4 with TRBJ2-5; D gene uncertain. Germline loops: CDR1 SGHNT, CDR2 YYREEE (reference sequence). This CDR3 comprises 13 residues. V shed 0 bases and J shed 4 bases, with 7 bases lying between them. CDR3 amino acids: CASSLVPAETQYF. Here the CDR3 DNA reads TGTGCCAGCAGCTTGGTTCCGGCAGAGACCCAGTACTTC.

The table lists this clonotype with many counts. The chain uses TRBV29-1 and TRBJ1-1; 7 bases are a match to TRBD1. V lost 7 bases and J lost 4; bases outside the gene matches: 6. CDR3 length: 12 amino acids. Germline CDR1 is SQVTM and CDR2 is ANQGSEA. CDR3 protein: CSAWTGRTEAFF. DNA for the CDR3: TGCAGCGCTTGGACAGGCCGCACTGAAGCTTTCTTT.

This clonotype has more than one count but fewer than ten. CDR3 residues: CASSFVNGGAEKLFF. CDR3 DNA sequence: TGTGCCAGCAGTTTTGTTAACGGGGGCGCAGAAAAACTGTTTTTT. V gene TRBV6-6 combines with J gene TRBJ1-4; weak D call: TRBD1 (6 bases). V lost 4 bases, J lost 8 bases, and 17 bases lay in between. Germline lookup yields CDR1 MNHNY and CDR2 SVGAGI (reference sequence). The CDR3 is made up of 15 amino acids.

This clonotype was found many times. The chain carries TRBV3-1 and TRBJ2-3; the D gene is possibly TRBD2 (6 bases). The germline CDR1 and CDR2 sequences are LGHDT and YNNKEL (reference sequence). The V end was cut by 0 bases, the J end by 4 bases, with 11 bases between. This CDR3 region has 15 residues. CDR3 loop: CASSQDFGTPDTQYF. The CDR3, as DNA: TGTGCCAGCAGCCAAGATTTCGGGACTCCAGATACGCAGTATTTT.

This clonotype has ten or more counts. This chain joins TRBV7-3 and TRBJ2-6; the D is unclear. V was cut by 5 bases and J by 3 bases, with 17 bases left in between. CDR1 is SGHTA and CDR2 is FQGTGA in the germline V gene. The CDR3 loop spans 17 amino acids. The CDR3, as DNA: TGTGCCAGCAGCCCCCCAAGGAGCCATAGTGGGGCCAACGTCCTGACTTTC. Translation: CASSPPRSHSGANVLTF.

This clonotype was detected ten times or more. The chain has TRBV12-3 or TRBV12-4 and TRBJ2-2; 13 nucleotides line up with TRBD2. There are 17 residues in the CDR3. The trim removed 3 bases at V and 6 bases at J, leaving 7 bases unmatched. The CDR3 loop reads CASSLASGLAGAGELFF. CDR3 sequence (DNA): TGTGCCAGCAGTTTGGCCTCCGGACTAGCGGGAGCCGGGGAGCTGTTTTTT.

This clonotype was recorded many times. The chain links TRBV12-5 to TRBJ2-7; perhaps TRBD1 as D (6 bases). Germline V gives CDR1 LGHNT, CDR2 FRNRAP. This CDR3 spans 13 amino acids. Trimming took 7 bases from V and 5 from J, leaving 15 bases between them. CDR3 bases: TGTGCTAGTGACCCGCTCCACAGGGACGAGCAGTACTTC. This sequence encodes CASDPLHRDEQYF.

This clonotype has ten or more counts. The J gene is TRBJ2-5, the V gene TRBV12-3 or TRBV12-4; 7 bases are a match to TRBD1. J lost 1 base, V lost 5 bases, and 4 bases had no gene match. The CDR3 length is 14 residues. The CDR3 sequence is CASSQGVVQETQYF. The CDR3, as DNA: TGTGCCAGCAGTCAGGGGGTCGTCCAAGAGACCCAGTACTTC.

This clonotype was picked up many times. This sequence joins TRBV12-3 or TRBV12-4 and TRBJ2-1, with 9 bases identical to TRBD2. This CDR3 region has 15 residues. V lost 5 bases and J lost 7; bases outside the gene matches: 9. The CDR3 DNA is TGTGCCAGCAGTCCGTTAGCGGGGGCAGGAAATGAGCAGTTCTTC. Amino acid sequence: CASSPLAGAGNEQFF.

The sample holds a few counts of this clonotype. The rearrangement joins TRBV6-2 or TRBV6-3 to TRBJ1-1; D is unclear. Germline CDR1 is MNHEY and CDR2 is SVGEGT. V lost 6 bases and J lost 1, with 9 bases in between. The CDR3 has 13 amino acids. The CDR3 region has the DNA TGTGCCAGCAGACCCGGGGAGAACACTGAAGCTTTCTTT. It specifies CASRPGENTEAFF.

This chain connects TRBV7-9 to TRBJ2-3, with TRBD2 as a possible D gene (6 bases). Trimming removed 6 bases at V and 4 bases at J, with 14 bases between. Germline CDR1 reads SEHNR; CDR2 reads FQNEAQ (reference sequence). This CDR3 has 14 residues. The CDR3 is CASRLASSSDTQYF. CDR3 sequence (DNA): TGTGCCAGCAGGCTAGCGTCGTCCTCAGATACGCAGTATTTT.

Many counts were recorded for this clonotype. The chain has TRBV6-5 and TRBJ1-1, with TRBD1 identical over 9 bases. V trimming: 6 bases; J trimming: 4 bases; junction bases outside the gene matches: 6. The CDR3 contains 14 residues. Germline loops: CDR1 MNHEY, CDR2 SVGAGI. The CDR3 DNA is TGTGCCAGCAGGGAACAGGGGGCGGTCACTGAAGCTTTCTTT. As protein: CASREQGAVTEAFF.

This clonotype was seen at least ten times. The chain uses TRBV6-1 and TRBJ1-2, with a weak D call TRBD1 (5 bases). Trimming left V 3 bases short and J 7 bases short, with 15 bases between. The CDR3 has 14 amino acids. Germline V gene data show CDR1 as MNHNS and CDR2 as SASEGT. DNA for the CDR3: TGTGCCAGCAGTGAGGGCAGGGAATTCGGTGGCTACACCTTC. It codes for CASSEGREFGGYTF.

This clonotype was seen repeatedly, ten times or more. V gene TRBV3-1 combines with J gene TRBJ2-6; 8 bases agree with TRBD2. J lost 3 bases, V lost 0 bases, and 10 bases had no gene match. CDR3 size: 19 residues. Germline lookup yields CDR1 LGHDT and CDR2 YNNKEL (reference sequence). The CDR3 DNA reads as TGTGCCAGCAGCCAAGAAAGAGTGGCGGGGGGATTTGGGGCCAACGTCCTGACTTTC. Translation: CASSQERVAGGFGANVLTF.

This clonotype has at least ten counts. V usage is TRBV11-2 and J usage is TRBJ1-2; D unresolved. From germline, CDR1 is SGHAT and CDR2 FQNNGV. The CDR3 runs to 12 residues. Trimming cost V 2 bases and J 6 bases, with 7 bases left between them. In nucleotides, the CDR3 is TGTGCCAGCAGCTTATTGGGCGATGGCTACACCTTC. It encodes CASSLLGDGYTF.